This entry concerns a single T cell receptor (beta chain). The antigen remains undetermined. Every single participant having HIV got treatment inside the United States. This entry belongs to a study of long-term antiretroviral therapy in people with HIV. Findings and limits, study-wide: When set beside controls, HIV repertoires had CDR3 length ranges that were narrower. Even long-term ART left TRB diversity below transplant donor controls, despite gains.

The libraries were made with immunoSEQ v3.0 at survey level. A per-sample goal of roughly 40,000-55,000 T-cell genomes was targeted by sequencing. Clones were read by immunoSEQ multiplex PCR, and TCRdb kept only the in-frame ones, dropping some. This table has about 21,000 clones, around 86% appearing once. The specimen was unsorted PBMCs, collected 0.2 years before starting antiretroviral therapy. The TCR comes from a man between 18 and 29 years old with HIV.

This CDR3 is CASSPSYTYEQYF. The CDR3 DNA reads as TGTGCCAGCAGCCCTTCCTACACGTACGAGCAGTACTTC. This rearrangement joins TRBV7-9 to TRBJ2-7; D is unclear. The CDR3 spans 13 residues. Germline assignment: CDR1 SEHNR and CDR2 FQNEAQ (reference sequence). V lost 5 bases, J lost 4 bases, and 12 bases lay in between.